This entry concerns a single TCR beta chain. This clone was seen once. No antigen is known for it. Per-base quality was not reported, and no clone a single base away is much larger than it. The data are from a study of cytomegalovirus exposure and HLA in healthy donors (dated by TCRdb to 2016 to 2017). A note on the overall study: In an earlier analysis of approximately 500 of the donors, 276 Gb of sequence data and 90 million to 130 million unique TCR beta sequences from about 190 million T cells were reported. An early release that covered fewer than 800 HLA-typed donors contained approximately 300 gigabases of sequencing data and tens of millions of unique TCR sequences. Of the 350 to 450 genotyped donors, 81% were placed in the genetic ancestry cluster associated with self-reported Caucasian donors. The study aimed to test whether cataloging public T cell receptors could reveal signatures of past pathogen exposure. The T cell repertoires of 700 or so subjects were profiled by immunosequencing and related to cytomegalovirus serostatus. In addition to the first cohort of roughly 700 subjects, a separate validation cohort of 130 or so different subjects was used. To predict cytomegalovirus infection status, the study brought together high-throughput TCR immunosequencing, statistical association of individual TCRs with disease status, and machine learning. A later analysis re-examined previously published TCR beta repertoires from around 670 donors and added high-resolution HLA genotyping to investigate patterns of TCR occurrence. In the later analysis, no new phenotypic data were used to find candidate immune exposures; instead, reliance was placed on TCR beta sequences and their occurrence across donors. To decide whether each TCR beta V gene segment behaved as functional or pseudogenic, an earlier analysis of some 600 of the donors relied on high-throughput TCR beta sequencing. Donor age, sex, ethnicity and CMV serostatus were collected together with the repertoire data. A later genetic analysis took genome-wide SNP genotypes for about 60% of the roughly 670 donors and used that subset as a discovery cohort. Every discovery cohort repertoire had been produced on one sequencing platform. Both class I and class II loci were covered by HLA typing, at four-digit resolution. Typing coverage varied by locus: about 620-640 donors for A, B, C, DRB1 and DQB1; some 520 for DQA1; nearly 610 for DPA1; some 470 for DPB1. A handful of DR-DQ haplotypes were handled as single units for association and clustering because linkage in the cohort was strong. Across around 400 genotyped donors of the cohort, an average of about 240,000 unique TCR beta nucleotide sequences per donor were sequenced, and 15% to 20% of those sequences were non-productive. The paper's findings and limits, for the study overall: Linkage disequilibrium might explain the correlated functional status among segregating V segments, but an unknown experimental factor could not be ruled out. Most TCR sequences were observed very rarely across donors, whereas some public TCRs were present in many individuals. The classifier was reported to diagnose cytomegalovirus status with high specificity and sensitivity in both the original and validation cohorts. In vitro tests confirmed that a few of the cytomegalovirus-associated TCR beta chains recognize cytomegalovirus antigens. Because counts were too low, seventeen rarely observed V segments, including chromosome 9 orphons, were excluded from the earlier analysis of some 540 of the donors. According to a later analysis, parvovirus B19, influenza, CMV and Epstein-Barr virus appeared linked to several top co-occurrence clusters. When HLA alleles, especially DR and DQ, strongly co-occurred, attributing TCR associations to individual alleles was difficult. The presence/absence analyses assumed that sequencing depth was roughly uniform across donors, and that assumption may not be true. In this cohort, only TCR beta chains were sequenced, and detectable features were limited by the absence of alpha or paired-chain data. A group of highly shared sequence variants was considered likely to be a technical artifact of the sequencing pipeline. In the study, 150 to 200 TCR beta chains were listed as associated with cytomegalovirus. Broadly in line with IMGT annotations, most TCR beta V segments showed up in productive rearrangements about 90% or about 30% of the time in an earlier analysis of some 590 of the donors. Compared with the 666-donor mean, donors in an Asian-associated ancestry cluster had fewer N-insertions in productive TCRs, according to a later genetic analysis. In a later analysis, most CMV-associated TCR beta chains were found to appear HLA-restricted, with HLA associations seemingly driven largely by CMV exposure. It was suggested by the authors that the approach could potentially be generalized to other disease states and immunological phenotypes. A further reported finding was that TCR beta sequences accurately predicted the HLA-A and HLA-B alleles for most subjects in the first cohort. For the cohort, immune exposure information was limited to CMV serostatus. Because the 87-base-pair reads could not distinguish some IMGT-functional V segments, including TRBV6-2 and TRBV6-3, those segments were excluded. Specific HLA alleles were associated with 18,000 or so TCR beta sequences at a false discovery rate of 0.05 in a later analysis. Compared with equally common non-associated chains, HLA-associated TCR beta chains in a later analysis were more clonally expanded and had lower generation probabilities. Because some donors lacked HLA typing at each locus, the association tests relied only on the typed subset. An association between a missense DCLRE1C variant and V-gene and J-gene trimming of TCR beta chains was found in a later genetic analysis and replicated in an independent cohort. According to a later analysis, TCR association rates differed among HLA loci, with DRB1 alleles showing the most associated TCRs and HLA-C alleles showing the fewest.

The library came from the immunoSEQ multiplex PCR assay. A mixture of 60 forward primers for TCR Vbeta segments and 13 reverse primers for TCR Jbeta segments was used in the multiplex PCR. The CDR3 region of rearranged TCR beta genes was amplified from genomic DNA with a multiplex PCR assay. The amplified TCR beta libraries were sequenced on the Illumina HiSeq System as 87-base-pair reads. As for how the authors treated the data: A later analysis counted tens of millions of unique TCR beta chains across the 690 or so repertoires, and roughly 10 million of these chains were shared by at least two donors. A nearest-neighbor algorithm error-corrected the raw reads and collapsed the reads into unique sequences, merging closely related sequences to remove PCR and sequencing errors. To assign V, D and J gene segments, CDR3 sequences were aligned to IMGT reference sequences. For a sequence to be retained, a match of at least six nucleotides was required to both a V gene segment and a J gene segment. Rearrangements were called productive when the CDR3 lacked stop codons and stayed in frame with V and J; all others were non-productive. Following IMGT convention, CDR3 was defined as the stretch from the second conserved V-encoded cysteine to the conserved J-encoded phenylalanine. In an earlier analysis of more than 550 of the donors, sequences lacking an unambiguous match to a single V gene segment were excluded. In an earlier analysis of 450 to 750 of the donors, a V segment was called functional when productive rearrangements were above 56.7%, and segregating when the standard deviation between donors exceeded 5%. A statistical classification framework was built to diagnose cytomegalovirus status from the catalog of TCR beta chain sequences. In a later analysis, V and J genes were assigned by comparing TCR nucleotide sequences against IMGT/GENE-DB human TR gene sequences. In a later analysis, CDR3 sequences and most-parsimonious VDJ recombination scenarios were assigned using the TCRdist pipeline. In a later analysis, each TCR beta chain was defined by its CDR3 amino acid sequence together with its V-gene family, and reads lacking a unique V-gene family were excluded. In a later analysis, 500 to 700 highly shared, low-generation-probability nucleotide sequences were removed to address suspected cross-contamination and a sequencing artifact. In a later analysis, a clonal expansion index for each public chain was calculated from normalized within-repertoire ranks of inferred template counts. In a later analysis, generation probabilities were computed with a VDJ recombination model fitted to out-of-frame rearrangements, and the resulting probabilities were checked against IGoR. In a later analysis, hypergeometric tests were used to score TCR-TCR, TCR-HLA and TCR-CMV co-occurrence, with a repertoire-size bias correction applied to TCR pairs. To estimate false discovery rates, a later analysis permuted the HLA or CMV assignments 20 times. In a later analysis, co-occurring TCRs were grouped with DBSCAN, and TCRdist sequence similarity was added when clustering was performed within HLA-allele-positive subsets. For co-occurrence clustering, repertoires with fewer than 30,000 or more than 120,000 public chains were excluded, along with 5 or 6 repertoires with anomalous nucleotide sharing. Here the immuneACCESS table is served through TCRdb, limited to in-frame sequences with V and J called. Missing clones are a known gap in these copies; in checked studies unresolved V genes cover under half, and the rest lacks a known reason. V, J and clone size derive from that table, while D and trimming were established from the DNA sequence. The sample includes 100,000 to 150,000 clones, with 84% observed a single time. The ten largest clones take up roughly 3% of the sample.

The cohort was made up of 500 to 850 healthy bone marrow donors. At the time of sampling, every cohort member was nominally healthy, though immune exposures that went unrecorded were likely present. The donor was CMV seronegative and belonged to the group of more than 300 seronegative cohort members. Every donor gave a peripheral blood sample, and the peripheral blood mononuclear cells from that sample were used for TCR beta sequencing. Genomic DNA was extracted from the blood cell samples with the Qiagen DNeasy Blood Extraction Kit. Trimming removed 4 bases from V and 2 bases from J, leaving 3 bases between the germline ends. The CDR3 starts with the cysteine, ends with the phenylalanine, and has 11 residues. Just CDR3 DNA is preserved here, 33 bases in frame from base 1. CDR1 and CDR2 are read off the germline V gene as SGHVS and FNYEAQ.

The TCR originated in a man aged 50 to 59 in good health and CMV-seronegative. The V and J genes are TRBV7-6 and TRBJ2-7; the D gene cannot be resolved reliably. The sample comprised PBMCs. The DNA is as follows: TGTGCCAGCAGCTCCACCTACGAGCAGTACTTC. It codes for CASSSTYEQYF.